The 6 T cell receptor beta chains presented below share a single source sample, sequenced in a study of blood T cell repertoires in COVID-19. Assay used: immunoSEQ multiplex PCR; TCRdb lists only in-frame clones, some missing. Of a few hundred thousand clones in the sample, around 83% are singletons; the top ten hold 1.4%. The sequenced material came from peripheral blood. Receptors were obtained from a woman aged 40 to 55 who had recovered from COVID-19.

This chain uses TRBV6-1 with TRBJ1-5, with D maybe TRBD1 (6 bases). With 1 base removed from V and 6 bases from J, the gap between germline ends came to 16 bases. Germline assignment: CDR1 MNHNS and CDR2 SASEGT. There are 16 residues in the CDR3. In DNA, the CDR3 is TGTGCCAGCAGTGAAGGCCCGTCCGTAGGGGGTCAGCCCCAGCATTTT. It yields the protein CASSEGPSVGGQPQHF.

This clone was detected only once. The chain joins TRBV27 to TRBJ2-5; 8 nucleotides line up with TRBD2. The CDR3 is 19 residues long. Germline CDR1 reads MNHEY; CDR2 reads SMNVEV (reference sequence). The V segment lost 2 bases and the J segment 0 bases; nucleotides outside the gene matches: 14. CDR3 DNA sequence: TGTGCCAGCAGTTTAGTTAGCGGGGCTCCCCTCTCGTACCAAGAGACCCAGTACTTC. This encodes CASSLVSGAPLSYQETQYF.

The chain joins TRBV24-1 to TRBJ2-4; 8 nucleotides match TRBD2. With V trimmed by 4 bases and J by 6 bases, 28 bases remained unmatched. CDR1 is KGHDR and CDR2 is SFDVKD in the germline V gene. This CDR3 region has 22 residues. The CDR3 DNA follows: TGTGCCACCAGTGAGGGTGATGAGGGAGTACAGCGGGGGACCGGAGGTAGAAACATTCAGTACTTC. Its translation: CATSEGDEGVQRGTGGRNIQYF.

The V gene is TRBV2, the J gene TRBJ2-7, with 10 bases identical to TRBD1. Per germline, CDR1 SNHLY and CDR2 FYNNEI. Trimming at V came to 8 bases and at J to 7 bases, leaving 5 bases not matched to a gene. CDR3 length equals 12 residues. Here the CDR3 reads CASGTGASEQYF. CDR3 in DNA: TGTGCCAGCGGGACAGGGGCTTCGGAGCAGTACTTC.

The chain has TRBV18 and TRBJ1-1; 7 positions agree with TRBD1. With 4 bases clipped from V and 4 bases from J, the junction kept 3 bases outside the gene matches. The germline V gene encodes CDR1 KGHSH and CDR2 LQKENI. The CDR3 spans 13 residues. CDR3 in amino acids: CASSLGTVTEAFF. CDR3 nucleotide sequence: TGTGCCAGCTCACTCGGGACAGTCACTGAAGCTTTCTTT.

This clone was recorded only once. Other DNA sequences in the sample encode the same CDR3. The chain has TRBV5-1 and TRBJ2-3; possibly TRBD1 for D (5 bases). The germline CDR1 and CDR2 sequences are SGHRS and YFSETQ. This CDR3 is 14 amino acids long. The ends were cut back, 2 bases at V and 0 bases at J, with 7 bases in the middle. This chain's CDR3 is CASSLDSSTDTQYF. The CDR3 nucleotides are TGCGCCAGCAGCTTAGACAGTAGCACAGATACGCAGTATTTT.